Sequencing of this T cell receptor (beta chain) was carried out in a study of CD8+ T cells in alopecia areata. The treatment: oral pan-JAK inhibitor, 5-10 mg twice daily. As part of sample collection, lesional scalp punch biopsies and peripheral blood were taken from alopecia areata patients. It was from PBMCs that CD4+ and CD8+ T cells were sorted. Trimming shortened V by 4 bases and J by 8 bases, and 21 bases separated the two germline ends. In germline, CDR1 is SGHRS, CDR2 YFSETQ. The CDR3 is made up of 15 amino acids. RNA extraction and reverse transcription yielded cDNA as sequencing template. Method: immunoSEQ multiplex PCR; TCRdb's copy keeps in-frame clones and lacks some. This table has about 200,000 clones, more than 30% appearing once.

V is TRBV5-1 and J is TRBJ1-2; unclear D gene. The sample here was CD4+ T cells sorted from blood, taken between weeks 30 and 35, from a patient treated with tofacitinib. The sequence came from a human donor with alopecia areata. This CDR3 is CASSERATAIGGYTF. DNA of the CDR3: TGCGCCAGCAGCGAAAGGGCGACTGCCATCGGGGGCTACACCTTC.